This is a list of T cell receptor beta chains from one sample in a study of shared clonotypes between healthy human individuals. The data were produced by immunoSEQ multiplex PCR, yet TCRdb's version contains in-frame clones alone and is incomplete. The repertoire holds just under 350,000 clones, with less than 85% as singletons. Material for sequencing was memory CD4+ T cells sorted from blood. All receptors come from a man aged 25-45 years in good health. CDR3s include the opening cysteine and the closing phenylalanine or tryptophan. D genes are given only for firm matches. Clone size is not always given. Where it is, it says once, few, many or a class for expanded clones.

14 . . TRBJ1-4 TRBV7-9 CASSLGGEGEKLFF TGTGCCAGCAGCTTAGGAGGGGAGGGAGAAAAACTGTTTTTT
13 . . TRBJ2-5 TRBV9 CASSVGSSETQYF TGTGCCAGCAGCGTAGGCAGTAGCGAGACCCAGTACTTC
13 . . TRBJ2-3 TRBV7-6 CASSYSGTDTQYF TGTGCCAGCAGCTACTCAGGGACCGATACGCAGTATTTT
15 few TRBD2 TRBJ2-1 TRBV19 CASSLGLAGVNEQFF TGTGCCAGTAGCTTGGGACTAGCGGGAGTCAATGAGCAGTTCTTC
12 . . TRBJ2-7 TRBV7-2 CASSFQAYEQYF TGTGCCAGCAGCTTCCAGGCCTACGAGCAGTACTTC
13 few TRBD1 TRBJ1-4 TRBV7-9 CASSLGTGRKLFF TGTGCCAGCAGCTTAGGGACAGGGCGAAAACTGTTTTTT
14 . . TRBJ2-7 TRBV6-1 CASSQTQGSYEQYF TGTGCCAGCAGTCAGACGCAGGGGTCCTACGAGCAGTACTTC
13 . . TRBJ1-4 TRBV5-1 CASSLEGSEKLFF TGCGCCAGCAGCTTAGAGGGGAGTGAAAAACTGTTTTTT
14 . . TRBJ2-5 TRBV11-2 CASSSDLGQETQYF TGTGCCAGCAGCTCAGACTTGGGCCAAGAGACCCAGTACTTC
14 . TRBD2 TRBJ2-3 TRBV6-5 CASRLATRTDTQYF TGTGCCAGCAGACTAGCGACACGCACAGATACGCAGTATTTT
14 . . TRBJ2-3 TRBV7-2 CASSFGPTPDTQYF TGTGCCAGCAGCTTCGGACCTACGCCAGATACGCAGTATTTT
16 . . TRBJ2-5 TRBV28 CASSLGGTPFQETQYF TGTGCCAGCAGTTTAGGCGGGACACCCTTCCAAGAGACCCAGTACTTC
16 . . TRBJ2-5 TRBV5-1 CASSLGQSNSQETQYF TGCGCCAGCAGCTTGGGGCAGAGCAATTCACAAGAGACCCAGTACTTC
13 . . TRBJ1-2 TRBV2 CASSDGEDYGYTF TGTGCCAGCAGTGACGGCGAGGACTATGGCTACACCTTC
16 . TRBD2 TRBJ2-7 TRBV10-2 CASSAIWAGAKGEQYF TGCGCCAGCAGTGCGATTTGGGCGGGAGCAAAGGGCGAGCAGTACTTC
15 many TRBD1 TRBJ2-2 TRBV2 CASSVATGGYGELFF TGTGCCAGCAGTGTGGCGACAGGGGGTTACGGGGAGCTGTTTTTT
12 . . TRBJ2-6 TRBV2 CASSAGANVLTF TGTGCCAGCAGTGCTGGGGCCAACGTCCTGACTTTC
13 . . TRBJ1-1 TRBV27 CASSRGFGTEAFF TGTGCCAGCAGTCGGGGGTTTGGCACTGAAGCTTTCTTT
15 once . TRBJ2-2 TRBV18 CASSSAGANTGELFF TGTGCCAGCTCTTCGGCCGGGGCCAATACCGGGGAGCTGTTTTTT
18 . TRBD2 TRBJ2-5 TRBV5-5 CASSQGLAGSFNQETQYF TGTGCCAGCAGCCAGGGACTAGCGGGTTCCTTTAACCAAGAGACCCAGTACTTC
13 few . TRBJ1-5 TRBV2 CASSLYSNQPQHF TGTGCCAGCAGTTTGTATAGCAATCAGCCCCAGCATTTT
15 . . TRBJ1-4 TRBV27 CASSLGQGLGGKLFF TGTGCCAGCAGTTTGGGGCAGGGGTTGGGTGGAAAACTGTTTTTT
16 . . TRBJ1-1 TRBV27 CASSLFVGTTNTEAFF TGTGCCAGCAGTTTATTCGTTGGGACCACGAACACTGAAGCTTTCTTT
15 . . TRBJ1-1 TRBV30 CAWSPRVVGYTEAFF TGTGCCTGGAGCCCTAGGGTAGTGGGTTACACTGAAGCTTTCTTT
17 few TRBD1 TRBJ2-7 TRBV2 CASSPNTGTGNSHEQYF TGTGCCAGCAGCCCCAATACCGGGACAGGGAATTCGCACGAGCAGTACTTC
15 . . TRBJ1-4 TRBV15 CATSRALAEGEKLFF TGTGCCACCAGCAGAGCCCTTGCGGAGGGTGAAAAACTGTTTTTT
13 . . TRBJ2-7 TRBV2 CASSKELGYEQYF TGTGCCAGCAGTAAGGAACTGGGATACGAGCAGTACTTC
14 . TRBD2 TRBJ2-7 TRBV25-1 CASSPGGSYYEQYF TGTGCCAGCAGCCCGGGGGGGAGTTACTACGAGCAGTACTTC
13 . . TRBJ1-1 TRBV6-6 CASSAIQGTEAFF TGTGCCAGCAGTGCGATACAAGGGACTGAAGCTTTCTTT
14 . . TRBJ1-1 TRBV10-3 CAISETDLNTEAFF TGTGCCATCAGTGAAACAGATCTGAACACTGAAGCTTTCTTT
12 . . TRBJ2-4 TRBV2 CASGIDKNIQYF TGTGCCAGCGGGATTGACAAAAACATTCAGTACTTC
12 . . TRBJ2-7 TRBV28 CASIADSYEQYF TGTGCCAGCATCGCCGATAGCTACGAGCAGTACTTC
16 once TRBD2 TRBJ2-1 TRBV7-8 CASSVGRASSYNEQFF TGTGCCAGCAGCGTCGGGAGGGCGAGCTCCTACAATGAGCAGTTCTTC
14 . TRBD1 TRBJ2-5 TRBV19 CASSARQGWETQYF TGTGCCAGTAGTGCCCGACAGGGATGGGAGACCCAGTACTTC
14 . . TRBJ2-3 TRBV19 CASSTGPGTDTQYF TGTGCCAGTTCTACAGGGCCCGGTACGGATACGCAGTATTTT
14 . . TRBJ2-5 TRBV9 CASSVASWSETQYF TGTGCCAGCAGCGTAGCTTCCTGGAGTGAGACCCAGTACTTC
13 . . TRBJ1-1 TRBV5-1 CASSTRQNTEAFF TGCGCCAGCAGCACTCGACAGAACACTGAAGCTTTCTTT
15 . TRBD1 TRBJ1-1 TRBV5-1 CASSFGTGIATEAFF TGCGCCAGCAGCTTCGGGACAGGCATTGCCACTGAAGCTTTCTTT
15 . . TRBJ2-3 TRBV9 CASSVDWRFGDTQYF TGTGCCAGCAGCGTAGATTGGCGGTTCGGAGATACGCAGTATTTT
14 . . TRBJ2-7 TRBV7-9 CASSSRGGTGEQYF TGTGCCAGCAGCTCCCGGGGTGGGACGGGGGAGCAGTACTTC
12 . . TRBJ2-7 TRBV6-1 CASSEAFRDSYF TGTGCCAGCAGTGAAGCTTTTAGGGACTCGTACTTC
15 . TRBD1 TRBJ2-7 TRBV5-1 CASSLALDRGVEQYF TGCGCCAGCAGCTTGGCCTTGGACAGGGGTGTTGAACAGTACTTC
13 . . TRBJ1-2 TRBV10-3 CAISERDNYGYTF TGTGCCATCAGTGAGCGGGATAACTATGGCTACACCTTC
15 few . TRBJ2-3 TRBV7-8 CASSLMRGSTDTQYF TGTGCCAGCAGCTTAATGCGCGGTAGCACAGATACGCAGTATTTT
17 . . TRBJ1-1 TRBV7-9 CASSRGAFGTGPPQAFF TGTGCCAGCAGCCGTGGGGCATTTGGTACCGGACCACCTCAAGCTTTCTTT
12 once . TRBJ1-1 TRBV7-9 CASSQELVGAFF TGTGCCAGCAGCCAAGAACTAGTGGGAGCTTTCTTT
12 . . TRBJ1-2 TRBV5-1 CASSRDNSGYTF TGCGCCAGCAGCAGGGACAACTCCGGCTACACCTTC
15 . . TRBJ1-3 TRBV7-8 CASSPQTGSGNTIYF TGTGCCAGCAGCCCGCAGACGGGATCTGGAAACACCATATATTTT
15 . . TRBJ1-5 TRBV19 CASSQGSRSDQPQHF TGTGCCAGTAGCCAGGGGTCGAGGTCAGATCAGCCCCAGCATTTT
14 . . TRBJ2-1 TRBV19 CASMDLGGGDEQFF TGTGCCAGTATGGACCTGGGCGGGGGCGATGAGCAGTTCTTC
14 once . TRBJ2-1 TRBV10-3 CAISEPTRYNEQFF TGTGCCATCAGTGAGCCTACTAGGTACAATGAGCAGTTCTTC
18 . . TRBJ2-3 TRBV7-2 CASSLASGTVSSTDTQYF TGTGCCAGCAGCTTAGCGTCAGGGACGGTTTCTAGCACAGATACGCAGTATTTT